Here is one T cell receptor (beta chain) with its context. Its antigen remains unidentified. Base qualities are missing; no much larger clone stands one base away. These data are taken from a study of T cell changes during pregnancy in multiple sclerosis (dated by TCRdb to about 2019). Background on the whole study: Changes in the T cell repertoire over the course of pregnancy were examined in this study in women with multiple sclerosis.

The library was made by the immunoSEQ multiplex PCR assay. This is the immuneACCESS table as TCRdb keeps it, with only in-frame sequences that have V and J called. A part of the clones is gone; compared with another copy, unresolved V genes explain less than half, and the rest is unexplained. This sample is represented by 48,000 or so clones; roughly 94% of them were singletons. Together, the top ten hold under 0.55% of the sample. Sequences were derived from CD4+ T cells from peripheral blood mononuclear cells, sampled in the first trimester of pregnancy. This receptor was obtained from a female donor with multiple sclerosis, enrolled in a pregnancy study.

The nucleotide sequence reads TGCGCCAGCAGCAGGAAACCACCGGGACAGGGACTCCTCGCTGGCTACACCTTC. Its amino acids are CASSRKPPGQGLLAGYTF. Here the chain combines TRBV5-1 and TRBJ1-2; 9 middle bases align to TRBD1. V is pruned by 4 bases and J by 7 bases, leaving 20 bases of the junction without a gene match. The CDR3 runs 18 residues from the cysteine to the phenylalanine. CDR3 DNA is the only sequence kept; it has 54 bases, read in frame from the first base. CDR1 and CDR2, per the germline V gene, are SGHRS and YFSETQ.